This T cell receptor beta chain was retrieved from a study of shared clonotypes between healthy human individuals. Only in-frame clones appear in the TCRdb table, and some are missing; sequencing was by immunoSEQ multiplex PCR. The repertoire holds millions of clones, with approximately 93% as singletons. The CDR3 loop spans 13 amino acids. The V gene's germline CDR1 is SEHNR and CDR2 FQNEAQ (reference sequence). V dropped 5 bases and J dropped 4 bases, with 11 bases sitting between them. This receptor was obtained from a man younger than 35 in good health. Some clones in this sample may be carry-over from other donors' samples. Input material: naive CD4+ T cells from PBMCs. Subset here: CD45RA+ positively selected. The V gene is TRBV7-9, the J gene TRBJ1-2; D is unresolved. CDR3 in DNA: TGTGCCAGCAGCCCAACCCAAGGCTATGGCTACACCTTC. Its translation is CASSPTQGYGYTF. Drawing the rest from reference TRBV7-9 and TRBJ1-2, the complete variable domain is DTGVSQNPRHKITKRGQNVTFRCDPISEHNRLYWYRQTLGQGPEFLTYFQNEAQLEKSRLLSDRFSAERPKGSFSTLEIQRTEQGDSAMYLCASSPTQGYGYTFGSGTRLTVV.